This entry lists 9 T cell receptor beta chains sequenced from one sample in a study of T cells after yellow fever vaccination. TCRdb called the 5' RACE reads again in MiXCR, with one record for every CDR3 protein. Here the sample spans nearly 300,000 distinct CDR3 sequences, 7.5% to 9% being singletons. This specimen consisted of CD4+ T cells sorted from PBMCs, obtained 5 days after the yellow fever booster vaccination. Receptors originate from a man aged 18 to 30 who received the YFV17D yellow fever vaccine.

The V and J genes are TRBV9 and TRBJ2-5, with D possibly matching TRBD2 (6 bases). The CDR3 totals 17 residues. The germline CDR1 and CDR2 sequences are SGDLS and YYNGEE. V lost 0 bases to trimming and J lost 1 base, with 16 bases between them. CDR3 protein: CASSVAGEWGFQETQYF. In DNA form, the CDR3 reads TGTGCCAGCAGCGTAGCGGGAGAGTGGGGTTTCCAAGAGACCCAGTACTTC.

This clonotype was recorded many times. This sequence joins TRBV12-3 or TRBV12-4 and TRBJ1-1; D may be TRBD1 (5 bases). V was trimmed by 3 bases and J by 5 bases, leaving 16 bases between them. This CDR3 is built from 15 residues. The CDR3, as DNA: TGTGCCAGCAGTTTCCCCCACGCGGGGGATACTGAAGCTTTCTTT. Translated, it gives CASSFPHAGDTEAFF.

This chain joins TRBV5-1 and TRBJ2-1; D may be TRBD2 (6 bases). Trimming took 0 bases from V and 8 from J, leaving 15 bases between them. Germline CDR1 reads SGHRS; CDR2 reads YFSETQ. The CDR3 runs 15 residues. The CDR3 region has the DNA TGCGCCAGCAGCTTGGCCGGGGACTTACCGCATGAGCAGTTCTTC. Its protein is CASSLAGDLPHEQFF. Full variable domain (outside the CDR3, taken from reference TRBV5-1 and TRBJ2-1): KAGVTQTPRYLIKTRGQQVTLSCSPISGHRSVSWYQQTPGQGLQFLFEYFSETQRNKGNFPGRFSGRQFSNSRSEMNVSTLELGDSALYLCASSLAGDLPHEQFFGPGTRLTVL.

This sequence joins TRBV7-9 and TRBJ2-1; a possible D gene is TRBD2 (6 bases). Germline V gives CDR1 SEHNR, CDR2 FQNEAQ (reference sequence). The CDR3 covers 14 residues. V was trimmed by 9 bases and J by 0 bases, leaving 12 bases between them. The CDR3 DNA reads as TGTGCCAGTCCGAGCGGGCACTCCTACAATGAGCAGTTCTTC. The encoded protein is CASPSGHSYNEQFF. The full variable domain, completed using reference TRBV7-9 and TRBJ2-1, is DTGVSQNPRHKITKRGQNVTFRCDPISEHNRLYWYRQTLGQGPEFLTYFQNEAQLEKSRLLSDRFSAERPKGSFSTLEIQRTEQGDSAMYLCASPSGHSYNEQFFGPGTRLTVL.

The V gene is TRBV20-1, the J gene TRBJ2-1; 10 bases align to TRBD1. Trimming at V came to 3 bases and at J to 9 bases, leaving 5 bases not matched to a gene. CDR1 is DFQATT, CDR2 SNEGSKA, per germline (reference sequence). CDR3 length: 13 residues. Here the CDR3 reads CSARRTGGGEQFF. CDR3 DNA: TGCAGTGCTAGGAGGACAGGGGGAGGTGAGCAGTTCTTC.

This clonotype was seen ten or more times. V usage is TRBV19 and J usage is TRBJ2-2, with D perhaps given as TRBD1 or TRBD2 (5 bases each). V shed 4 bases and J shed 3 bases, with 9 bases lying between them. Germline loops: CDR1 LNHDA, CDR2 SQIVND (reference sequence). CDR3 length: 14 residues. The CDR3 sequence: CASSRGEDTGELFF. The DNA of the CDR3 is TGTGCCAGTAGTAGAGGGGAAGACACCGGGGAGCTGTTTTTT.

The chain recombines TRBV5-1 with TRBJ1-1, with D perhaps matching TRBD1 (6 bases). The CDR3 spans 15 residues. Trimming removed 3 bases at V and 5 bases at J, with 17 bases between. CDR1 is SGHRS and CDR2 is YFSETQ in the germline V gene. Here the CDR3 reads CASSSQTGSETEAFF. Here the CDR3 DNA reads TGCGCCAGCAGCTCTCAGACAGGATCCGAAACTGAAGCTTTCTTT.

This clonotype turned up a few times. The CDR3 DNA reads TGTGCCACCAGCAGAGATTTGAGCGGCAATCAGCCCCAGCATTTT. The encoded protein is CATSRDLSGNQPQHF. This chain uses TRBV15 with TRBJ1-5; D uncertain. Trimming removed 0 bases from V and 2 bases from J, with 8 bases in between. CDR3 length: 15 residues. Germline values: CDR1 LNHNV, CDR2 YYDKDF (reference sequence). The full variable domain, rest sourced from reference TRBV15 and TRBJ1-5, is DAMVIQNPRYQVTQFGKPVTLSCSQTLNHNVMYWYQQKSSQAPKLLFHYYDKDFNNEADTPDNFQSRRPNTSFCFLDIRSPGLGDTAMYLCATSRDLSGNQPQHFGDGTRLSIL.

The V call is TRBV5-1, the J call TRBJ1-1, with D possibly matching TRBD1 (5 bases). CDR3 size: 14 residues. Germline V gene data show CDR1 as SGHRS and CDR2 as YFSETQ. The V end lost 4 bases, the J end lost 9 bases, and 19 bases lay between the germline ends. The CDR3 sequence: CASSIGAPQDKAFF. In DNA form, the CDR3 reads TGCGCCAGCAGCATTGGAGCCCCGCAGGACAAAGCTTTCTTT.